These T cell receptor beta chains were read from a single sample in a study of T-cell memory formation after mild COVID-19. Each CDR3 protein is one row after TCRdb ran MiXCR on the 5' RACE reads. The sample includes about half a million distinct CDR3 sequences, about 18% of them seen just once. The sequenced material came from PBMCs or a T cell subset sorted from them (not recorded which). Receptors originate from an adult woman who had mild COVID-19 (a few samples of this study predate the infection). Cell type and time point are not known. Each CDR3 is given with its conserved first and last residue.

V gene	J gene	CDR3 protein
TRBV5-1	TRBJ2-7	CASSWTGGGHEQYF
TRBV6-5	TRBJ1-5	CASSTDRGDQPQHF
TRBV29-1	TRBJ2-1	CSVEGTGVEQFF
TRBV7-2	TRBJ2-5	CASSSFPGLAGKETQYF
TRBV24-1	TRBJ1-2	CATSDVQDGTANYGYTF
TRBV30	TRBJ2-4	CAWSVDRGVDIQYF
TRBV7-6	TRBJ1-2	CASSAYLVRTNERGYTF
TRBV9	TRBJ2-5	CASSVGTTPAETQYF
TRBV7-2	TRBJ2-5	CASSLLGSAQETQYF
TRBV7-9	TRBJ2-1	CASSLRTRGPSGNEQFF
TRBV20-1	TRBJ2-3	CSAVQAGGADTQYF
TRBV3-1	TRBJ1-5	CASSRGRQPQHF
TRBV12-3/TRBV12-4	TRBJ2-5	CASSLDGQETQYF
TRBV29-1	TRBJ2-5	CSVSQAETQYF
TRBV5-1	TRBJ1-1	CASSLDRSDTEAFF
TRBV6-5	TRBJ2-1	CASRTSGRSYNEQFF
TRBV5-5	TRBJ2-7	CASSIARGIYEQYF
TRBV18	TRBJ2-3	CASSPASGGADTQYF
TRBV7-6	TRBJ2-5	CASSSQPYQETQYF
TRBV6-5	TRBJ1-1	CASSYSDRVDVTEAFF
TRBV5-1	TRBJ2-7	CASSLRTGVYEQYF
TRBV6-5	TRBJ1-5	CASSSQPGRPQHF
TRBV5-1	TRBJ2-5	CASSRTGHRETQYF
TRBV6-1	TRBJ1-1	CASSEAQGAGMNTEAFF
TRBV20-1	TRBJ1-1	CSASLGETEAFF
TRBV5-5	TRBJ2-5	CASSRAIWAGQETQYF
TRBV13	TRBJ2-3	CASSFSGGALGTDTQYF
TRBV18	TRBJ2-1	CASSPPISDEQFF